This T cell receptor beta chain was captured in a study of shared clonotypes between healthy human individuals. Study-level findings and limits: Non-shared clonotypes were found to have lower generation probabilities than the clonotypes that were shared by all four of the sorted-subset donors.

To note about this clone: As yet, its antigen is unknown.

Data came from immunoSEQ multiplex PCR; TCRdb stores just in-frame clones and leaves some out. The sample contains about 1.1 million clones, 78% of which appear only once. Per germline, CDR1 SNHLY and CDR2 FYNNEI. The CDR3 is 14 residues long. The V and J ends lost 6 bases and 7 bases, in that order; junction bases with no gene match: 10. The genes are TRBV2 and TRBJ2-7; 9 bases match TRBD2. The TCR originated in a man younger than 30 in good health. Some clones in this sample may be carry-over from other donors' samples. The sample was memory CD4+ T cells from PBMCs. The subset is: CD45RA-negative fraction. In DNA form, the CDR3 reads TGTGCCAGCAGGTCGGCTAGCGGGATCGGAGAGCAGTACTTC. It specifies CASRSASGIGEQYF.